These 16 T cell receptor beta chains share one sample of origin, sequenced in a study of T-cell memory formation after mild COVID-19. TCRdb ran MiXCR on the 5' RACE reads and lists one entry per CDR3 protein. Of about 340,000 distinct CDR3 sequences listed, 20% to 25% were seen once; the top ten hold around 20%. The sample was PBMCs or a T cell subset sorted from them (not recorded which). These receptors originate from a man in his late teens or twenties who had mild COVID-19 (a few samples of this study predate the infection). Cell type and time point are not known.

The chain has TRBV6-5 and TRBJ2-5, with 8 bases that match TRBD1. The length of the CDR3 is 15 residues. After removal of 4 bases from V and 4 bases from J, the junction contained 8 bases not matched to a gene. Germline V gene lookup returns CDR1 MNHEY and CDR2 SVGAGI. CDR3 amino acids: CASSSQGARRETQYF. DNA of the CDR3: TGTGCCAGCAGTTCCCAGGGGGCGCGAAGAGAGACCCAGTACTTC.

The chain employs TRBV4-1 and TRBJ2-3; 7 bases map to TRBD2. Germline V gives CDR1 MGHRA, CDR2 YSYEKL. J lost 0 bases, V lost 4 bases, and 7 bases had no gene match. This CDR3 has 16 residues. The CDR3 DNA reads TGCGCCAGCAGCCTGCGAGCGGGGCTTAGCACAGATACGCAGTATTTT. Its protein product is CASSLRAGLSTDTQYF.

The chain joins TRBV6-5 to TRBJ1-1; no firm D call. CDR3 length equals 17 residues. CDR1 and CDR2 (germline): MNHEY, SVGAGI. Trimming shortened V by 2 bases and J by 1 base, and 17 bases separated the two germline ends. Here the CDR3 reads CASSYAFGSGKNTEAFF. The CDR3 nucleotides are TGTGCCAGCAGTTACGCATTCGGTTCGGGAAAGAACACTGAAGCTTTCTTT.

The chain is built from TRBV7-2 and TRBJ2-7; D remains ambiguous. This CDR3 has 13 amino acids. Germline V lookup: CDR1 SGHTA, CDR2 FQGNSA. V gave up 0 bases and J gave up 2 bases, with 5 bases separating them. The CDR3 reads CASSLATPYEQYV. CDR3 nucleotide sequence: TGTGCCAGCAGCTTAGCGACGCCCTACGAGCAGTACGTC.

This chain connects TRBV18 to TRBJ1-5; no firm D call. Trimming took 3 bases from V and 9 from J, leaving 9 bases between them. CDR1 KGHSH and CDR2 LQKENI come from the germline V gene. The CDR3 has 12 amino acids. The CDR3 nucleotides read TGTGCCAGCTCACCCACGGCGGGGCCCCAGCATTTT. It codes for CASSPTAGPQHF.

The chain employs TRBV28 and TRBJ2-7, with 7 bases matching TRBD1. Trimming took 6 bases from V and 2 from J; bases not matched to a gene: 4. CDR3 length equals 13 residues. Per germline, CDR1 MDHEN and CDR2 SYDVKM. The CDR3 sequence: CASSAGTAYEQYV. The CDR3 DNA sequence: TGTGCCAGCAGCGCTGGGACAGCCTACGAGCAGTACGTC.

This clonotype was counted only a few times. The rearrangement uses TRBV4-3 and TRBJ2-1; TRBD1 aligns across 9 bases. CDR1 and CDR2 from the germline V gene are LGHNA and YSLEER. The V segment lost 0 bases and the J segment 9 bases; nucleotides outside the gene matches: 9. The CDR3 spans 16 residues. CDR3 DNA sequence: TGCGCCAGCAGCCAAGATCCGGGACAGGGAGGGGGTGAGCAGTTCTTC. Translation gives CASSQDPGQGGGEQFF.

The table lists this clonotype with a few counts. The chain has TRBV6-6 and TRBJ1-2; D not certain. CDR1 and CDR2 (germline): MNHNY, SVGAGI (reference sequence). This CDR3 has 16 residues. With 6 bases removed from V and 8 bases from J, the gap between germline ends came to 25 bases. The CDR3 coding sequence is TGTGCCAGCAGACGCCCACGCGAGAGGGTAGATCGCGGCTACACCTTC. Its protein product is CASRRPRERVDRGYTF.

This clonotype has more than one count but fewer than ten. The rearrangement links TRBV27 to TRBJ2-7; TRBD1 might be the D (6 bases). The CDR3 covers 14 residues. Trimming pared 1 base from V and 3 bases from J, leaving 10 bases between. Germline CDR1 reads MNHEY; CDR2 reads SMNVEV (reference sequence). Here the CDR3 reads CASSLLGASYEQYF. The DNA of the CDR3 is TGTGCCAGCAGTTTATTGGGGGCAAGCTACGAGCAGTACTTC.

This clonotype was detected only a few times. The chain carries TRBV12-3 or TRBV12-4 and TRBJ1-1; 10 bases align to TRBD1. The V gene end was trimmed by 8 bases and the J gene end by 5 bases; junction bases not matched to a gene: 8. CDR3 length equals 14 residues. CDR3 DNA sequence: TGTGCCAGCGGAAGACAGGGGGCGCGAACTGAAGCTTTCTTT. Residues: CASGRQGARTEAFF.

The rearrangement joins TRBV5-5 to TRBJ2-2; a possible D gene is TRBD2 (6 bases). This CDR3 has 15 residues. The V end lost 1 base, the J end lost 4 bases, and 11 bases lay between the germline ends. CDR1 and CDR2 (germline): SGHKS, YYEKEE (reference sequence). This chain's CDR3 is CASSLSGVVTGELFF. The CDR3 DNA follows: TGTGCCAGCAGCTTGTCGGGGGTGGTCACCGGGGAGCTGTTTTTT. The full variable domain, with the rest looked up from reference TRBV5-5 and TRBJ2-2, is DAGVTQSPTHLIKTRGQQVTLRCSPISGHKSVSWYQQVLGQGPQFIFQYYEKEERGRGNFPDRFSARQFPNYSSELNVNALLLGDSALYLCASSLSGVVTGELFFGEGSRLTVL.

V is TRBV29-1 and J is TRBJ1-1; 8 bases fit TRBD1. The length of the CDR3 is 11 residues. Germline CDR1 and CDR2: SQVTM and ANQGSEA. With V trimmed by 6 bases and J by 8 bases, 5 bases remained unmatched. The CDR3 loop reads CSVVQGAEAFF. CDR3 nucleotides: TGCAGCGTCGTCCAGGGGGCGGAAGCTTTCTTT.

The chain links TRBV2 to TRBJ2-5; a possible D gene is TRBD2 (5 bases). The V gene lost 5 bases and the J gene lost 5 bases, with 12 bases spanning the gap. Germline assignment: CDR1 SNHLY and CDR2 FYNNEI. The CDR3 consists of 13 residues. The CDR3 reads CASSWAREETQYF. The CDR3 nucleotides are TGTGCCAGCAGTTGGGCTAGGGAGGAGACCCAGTACTTC.

The gene calls are TRBV28 and TRBJ2-7; D perhaps matches TRBD2 (6 bases). Germline assignment: CDR1 MDHEN and CDR2 SYDVKM. The CDR3 has 11 residues. Trimming pared 8 bases from V and 3 bases from J, leaving 8 bases between. The CDR3 loop is CASGSGYEQYV. Written as DNA, the CDR3 is TGTGCCAGCGGTAGCGGCTACGAGCAGTACGTC.

The chain joins TRBV7-2 to TRBJ1-5, with a weak D call TRBD1 (6 bases). The germline V and J ends were trimmed by 5 bases and 0 bases, with 11 bases remaining between them. This CDR3 spans 15 amino acids. Germline CDR1 and CDR2: SGHTA and FQGNSA. The CDR3 DNA follows: TGTGCCAGCAGCCCCAGGGGCAGTAGCAATCAGCCCCAGCATTTT. This gives the protein CASSPRGSSNQPQHF.

The chain employs TRBV19 and TRBJ2-7; TRBD1 matches at 10 bases. Trimming removed 5 bases from V and 2 bases from J; junction bases left unmatched: 3. Germline loops: CDR1 LNHDA, CDR2 SQIVND (reference sequence). The CDR3 sequence is 14 residues long. CDR3 sequence reads: CASSHGTGAYEQYF. The CDR3 bases are TGTGCCAGTAGTCACGGGACAGGGGCCTACGAGCAGTACTTC.